These T cell receptor beta chains were read from a single sample in a study of T cell changes during pregnancy in multiple sclerosis. Some clones are missing from TCRdb's copy, which holds only in-frame ones; the method was immunoSEQ multiplex PCR. The data hold around 71,000 clones, with approximately 94% observed a single time. The specimen was peripheral blood, collected in the third trimester of pregnancy. The receptors come from a female donor with multiple sclerosis, enrolled in a pregnancy study. Both conserved end residues are part of each CDR3. The order of the fields is V gene, clone size, CDR3 protein. Some rows mark clone size as missing; the rest say once, few, many or name a class of expanded clone.

v_gene: TRBV19
abundance: .
CDR3aa: CASSIKGPADLANYGYTF

v_gene: TRBV21-1
abundance: .
CDR3aa: CASSKSSPSGTRETQYF

v_gene: TRBV28
abundance: .
CDR3aa: CASSSNYGYTF

v_gene: TRBV11-2
abundance: .
CDR3aa: CASSLSGQYNEKLFF

v_gene: TRBV9
abundance: .
CDR3aa: CASSVEGGGLAGLTGELFF

v_gene: TRBV6-5
abundance: .
CDR3aa: CASRGGAGELFF

v_gene: TRBV6-5
abundance: .
CDR3aa: CASTRIPGQDYGYTF

v_gene: TRBV5-6
abundance: .
CDR3aa: CASSSVPGGGEQFF

v_gene: TRBV5-1
abundance: .
CDR3aa: CASSRGGTDTQYF

v_gene: TRBV18
abundance: .
CDR3aa: CASSLTANTEAFF

v_gene: TRBV7-2
abundance: .
CDR3aa: CASSLARLAELGELFF

v_gene: TRBV2
abundance: .
CDR3aa: CASSEAFSGSNQPQHF

v_gene: TRBV4-2
abundance: .
CDR3aa: CASSPTTGVTNYGYTF

v_gene: TRBV6-6
abundance: .
CDR3aa: CASSLSPGEASYEQYF

v_gene: TRBV2
abundance: .
CDR3aa: CASSESFGNYGYTF

v_gene: TRBV7-2
abundance: .
CDR3aa: CASSLFQGALGNTIYF

v_gene: TRBV27
abundance: .
CDR3aa: CASSLWQGGTDTQYF

v_gene: TRBV21-1
abundance: few
CDR3aa: CASSRLNTEAFF